Presented here are 7 T cell receptor beta chains from one specimen sequenced in a study of blood T cell repertoires in COVID-19. Some clones are missing from TCRdb's copy, which holds only in-frame ones; the method was immunoSEQ multiplex PCR. Altogether approximately 360,000 clones are present, 89% being singletons, with the ten largest covering around 1.2%. The sample comprised peripheral blood. The receptors derive from a man aged 40-50 years with acute or convalescent COVID-19.

The V and J genes are TRBV5-1 and TRBJ2-7, with D possibly TRBD1 on 6 matching bases. CDR1 is SGHRS and CDR2 is YFSETQ in the germline V gene. V was shortened by 4 bases and J by 7 bases, with 18 bases between the two germline ends. The CDR3 totals 14 residues. Here the CDR3 reads CASSLGSGVGEQYF. The CDR3 region has the DNA TGCGCCAGCAGCCTTGGGTCAGGGGTGGGGGAGCAGTACTTC.

This chain joins TRBV27 and TRBJ1-2, with 9 bases aligning to TRBD1. The V gene end was trimmed by 5 bases and the J gene end by 8 bases; junction bases not matched to a gene: 6. Germline CDR1 is MNHEY and CDR2 is SMNVEV (reference sequence). The CDR3 is 13 amino acids. The CDR3 region is CASSKTGGDGYTF. DNA for the CDR3: TGTGCCAGCAGTAAGACAGGGGGGGACGGCTACACCTTC.

CDR3 nucleotide sequence: TGCGCCAGCAGCGGCAGGGTGAGAGAGACCCAGTACTTC. Its protein product is CASSGRVRETQYF. The rearrangement uses TRBV4-1 and TRBJ2-5; D may be TRBD1 (5 bases). Looked up from germline, CDR1 is MGHRA and CDR2 is YSYEKL. The ends were cut back, 5 bases at V and 4 bases at J, with 11 bases in the middle. The CDR3 runs 13 residues.

CDR3 sequence: CASSFYPPSGRGDTQYF. CDR3 nucleotides: TGTGCCAGCAGCTTCTATCCCCCGAGCGGGAGAGGAGATACGCAGTATTTT. The chain is built from TRBV7-8 and TRBJ2-3; 8 bases map to TRBD2. CDR1 is SGHVS, CDR2 FQNEAQ, per germline. The CDR3 consists of 17 residues. V lost 3 bases, J lost 5 bases, and 13 bases stayed unmatched.

The V call is TRBV6-5, the J call TRBJ2-1; 10 bases fit TRBD1. The J segment lost 9 bases and the V segment lost 5 bases, leaving 4 bases of the junction unmatched. The CDR3 length is 13 residues. Per germline, CDR1 MNHEY and CDR2 SVGAGI. The CDR3 loop reads CASSRQGAGEQFF. Written as DNA, the CDR3 is TGTGCCAGCAGTCGACAGGGGGCTGGTGAGCAGTTCTTC.

The chain joins TRBV7-8 to TRBJ1-2; 7 positions agree with TRBD1. Germline-derived CDR1 and CDR2 are SGHVS and FQNEAQ. The CDR3 is made up of 16 amino acids. Trimming at V came to 1 base and at J to 6 bases, leaving 11 bases not matched to a gene. The CDR3 sequence is CASSLEGAGPIHGYTF. The CDR3, as DNA: TGTGCCAGCAGCTTAGAGGGGGCAGGGCCTATCCATGGCTACACCTTC.

This rearrangement joins TRBV7-9 to TRBJ2-1; 7 bases are shared with TRBD1. J gave up 5 bases and V 6 bases, and 7 bases lay outside the gene matches. The CDR3 is 14 residues long. Germline V CDR1 and CDR2: SEHNR, FQNEAQ (reference sequence). CDR3 DNA: TGTGCCAGCAGGACAGGGTTCACAAACAATGAGCAGTTCTTC. This gives the protein CASRTGFTNNEQFF.